This TCR beta chain was retrieved from a study of blood T cell repertoires in COVID-19 (dated by TCRdb to 2018 to 2021). General notes on the study: Collaborator samples came from the United States, Italy and Spain and covered acute and convalescent phases of COVID-19. The prospective study material was composed of cDNA or gDNA derived from T cells, B-cell-depleted T cells, or PBMCs. A freely available public database, intended as a resource for researchers studying the immune response to SARS-CoV-2, is where the repertoires were released. The samples were drawn from two sources: the first 160 participants of the ongoing ImmuneRACE study, and 1,000 to 1,500 subjects contributed by 6 global collaborators. The sample metadata nearly always contained a de-identified subject ID, COVID-19 status, age in years and sex. HLA class I and class II types, where available, came from metadata supplied by the sample provider rather than from assay-based typing. Subjects who had been exposed to COVID-19, were actively infected with it, or had recovered from it provided the deeply sampled blood TCRbeta repertoires that made up the dataset. Broader findings and caveats from the paper: The amount of clinical and demographic metadata varied by source and participant and was provided uncurated.

TCRbeta CDR3 regions were amplified from genomic DNA by means of the immunoSEQ Assay, a bias-controlled multiplex PCR. The authors' pipeline ran thus. The number of nucleated cells in each sample was estimated from the amplification of reference gene primers within the assay. To quantify the absolute abundance of each unique TCRbeta CDR3 rearrangement, sequence reads were collapsed and filtered. For each sample, productive Simpson clonality was calculated as the square root of Simpson's diversity index over productive rearrangements. Here the immuneACCESS table is served through TCRdb, limited to in-frame sequences with V and J called. Missing clones are a known gap in these copies; in checked studies unresolved V genes cover under half, and the rest lacks a known reason. V, J and clone size reflect that table, while D and trimming were determined from the DNA. The sample table holds some 100,000 clones, of which roughly 90% were seen once. 4.5% to 6% of the sample is taken by the ten largest.

About this clone: Its antigen remains unidentified. Base-call qualities are not available, and no considerably larger clone is one nucleotide away.

V loses 5 bases of germline sequence and J loses 0 bases, and the interval between the two ends is 17 bases. Including the terminal cysteine and phenylalanine, the CDR3 comprises 17 residues. CDR3 DNA is the only sequence kept; it has 51 bases, read in frame from the first base. CDR1 and CDR2 were assigned from the germline V gene (reference sequence) as LNHDA and SQIVND. Collaborating institutions collected whole blood in K2EDTA tubes following their own protocols. For TCRbeta analysis, collaborator samples were shipped as frozen whole blood, as isolated PBMCs, or as DNA extracted from either sample type.

Sequencing was performed on peripheral blood. The rearrangement joined TRBV19 to TRBJ1-5, with no confident D gene call. This receptor was taken from a man between 65 and 85 years old with acute or convalescent COVID-19. In nucleotides, the sequence is TGTGCCAGTAGTCTGCCTGTGTGGGCCGATAGCAATCAGCCCCAGCATTTT. This translates into CASSLPVWADSNQPQHF.